This T cell receptor beta chain was documented in a study of T cells in tuberculosis. In the study overall: The T cells targeted glucose monomycolate, a mycobacterial lipid, via CD1B.

This CDR3 is 14 amino acids long. Germline CDR1 reads SNHLY; CDR2 reads FYNNEI. No alpha-beta pairing information exists for these sequences. The assay was immunoSEQ multiplex PCR, and TCRdb's table has in-frame clones only and misses some. The sample contains about 54,000 clones, over 75% of which appear only once. After thawing and overnight rest, PBMC were stained with GMM-loaded CD1B tetramer, viability dye and anti-CD3 for sorting. The CD1B tetramers carried C32 glucose monomycolate purified from Rhodococcus equi. CD14-expressing monocytes were removed from PBMC before cryopreservation and sorting. Tetramer-negative cells, roughly 97,000 per donor, were also sorted. About this clone itself: One end of the junction does not line up with germline, which may come from a read error. At the DNA level, this CDR3 is encoded by other sequences in the same sample as well.

Specimen: CD1b-GMM tetramer-negative cells sorted from PBMCs. This rearrangement joins TRBV2 to TRBJ1-1; D is unresolved. The receptor was derived from an adult woman with latent tuberculosis. The CDR3 nucleotides are TGCGCCAGCCAGCGGAGTTTCCTGAACACTGAAGCTTTCTTT. Protein: CASQRSFLNTEAFF.